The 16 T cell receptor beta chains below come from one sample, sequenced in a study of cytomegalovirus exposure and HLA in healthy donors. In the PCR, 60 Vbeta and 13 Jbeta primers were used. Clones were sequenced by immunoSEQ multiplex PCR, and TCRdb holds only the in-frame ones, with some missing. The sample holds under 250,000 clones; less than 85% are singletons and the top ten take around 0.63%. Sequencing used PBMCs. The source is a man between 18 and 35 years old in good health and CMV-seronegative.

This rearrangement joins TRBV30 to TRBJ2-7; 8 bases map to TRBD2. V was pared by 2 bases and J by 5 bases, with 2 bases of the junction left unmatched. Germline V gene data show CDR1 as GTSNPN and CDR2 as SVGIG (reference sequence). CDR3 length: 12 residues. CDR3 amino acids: CAWSLGGDEQYF. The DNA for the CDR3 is TGTGCCTGGAGTCTCGGGGGGGACGAGCAGTACTTC.

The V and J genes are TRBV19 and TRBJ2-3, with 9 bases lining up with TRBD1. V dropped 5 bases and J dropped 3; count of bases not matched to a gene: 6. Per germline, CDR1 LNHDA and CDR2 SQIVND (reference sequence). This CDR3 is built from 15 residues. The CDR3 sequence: CASSFTGGGTDTQYF. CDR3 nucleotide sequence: TGTGCCAGTAGTTTCACAGGGGGCGGGACAGATACGCAGTATTTT.

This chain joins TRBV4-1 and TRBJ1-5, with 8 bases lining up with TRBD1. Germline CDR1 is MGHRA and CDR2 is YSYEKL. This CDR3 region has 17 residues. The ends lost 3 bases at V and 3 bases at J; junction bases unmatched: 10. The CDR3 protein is CASSHPSGTGHNQPQHF. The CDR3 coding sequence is TGCGCCAGCAGCCACCCCTCCGGGACAGGTCACAATCAGCCCCAGCATTTT.

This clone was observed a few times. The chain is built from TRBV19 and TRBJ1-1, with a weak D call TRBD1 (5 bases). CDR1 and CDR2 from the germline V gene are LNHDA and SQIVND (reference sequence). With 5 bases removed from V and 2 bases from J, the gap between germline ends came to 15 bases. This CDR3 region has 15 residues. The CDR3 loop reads CASSQSGTVNTEAFF. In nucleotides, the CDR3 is TGTGCCAGTAGTCAGAGCGGGACGGTTAACACTGAAGCTTTCTTT.

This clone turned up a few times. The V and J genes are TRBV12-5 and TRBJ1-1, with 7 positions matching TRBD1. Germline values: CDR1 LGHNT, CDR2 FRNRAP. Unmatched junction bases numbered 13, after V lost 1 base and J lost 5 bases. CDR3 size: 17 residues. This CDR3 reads CASGLGWVRGGKTEAFF. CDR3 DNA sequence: TGTGCTAGTGGTTTGGGGTGGGTAAGAGGGGGCAAAACTGAAGCTTTCTTT.

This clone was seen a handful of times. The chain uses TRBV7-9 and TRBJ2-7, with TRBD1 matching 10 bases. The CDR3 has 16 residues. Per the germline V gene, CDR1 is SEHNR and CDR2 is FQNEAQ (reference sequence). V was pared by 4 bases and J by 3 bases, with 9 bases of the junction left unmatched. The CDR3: CASSSPGTGVGYEQYF. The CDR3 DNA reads TGTGCCAGCAGCTCCCCCGGGACAGGGGTTGGCTACGAGCAGTACTTC. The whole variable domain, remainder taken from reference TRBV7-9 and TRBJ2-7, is DTGVSQNPRHKITKRGQNVTFRCDPISEHNRLYWYRQTLGQGPEFLTYFQNEAQLEKSRLLSDRFSAERPKGSFSTLEIQRTEQGDSAMYLCASSSPGTGVGYEQYFGPGTRLTVT.

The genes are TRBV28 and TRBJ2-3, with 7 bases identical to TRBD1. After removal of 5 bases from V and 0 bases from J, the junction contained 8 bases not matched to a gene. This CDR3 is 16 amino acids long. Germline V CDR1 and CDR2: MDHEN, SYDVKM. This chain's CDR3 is CASSPGQVTSTDTQYF. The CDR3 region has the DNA TGTGCCAGCAGTCCCGGACAGGTTACTAGCACAGATACGCAGTATTTT.

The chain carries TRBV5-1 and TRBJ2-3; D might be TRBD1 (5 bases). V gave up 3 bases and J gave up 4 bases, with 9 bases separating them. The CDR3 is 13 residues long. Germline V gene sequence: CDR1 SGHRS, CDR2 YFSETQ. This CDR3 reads CASSSQVSDTQYF. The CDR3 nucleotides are TGCGCCAGCAGCTCACAGGTTTCAGATACGCAGTATTTT.

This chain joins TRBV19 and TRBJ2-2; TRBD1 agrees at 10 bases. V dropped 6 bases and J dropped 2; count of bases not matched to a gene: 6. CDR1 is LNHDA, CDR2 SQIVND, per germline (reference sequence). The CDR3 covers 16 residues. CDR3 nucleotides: TGTGCCAGTAGATTAGGGACAGGGGTTAACACCGGGGAGCTGTTTTTT. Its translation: CASRLGTGVNTGELFF.

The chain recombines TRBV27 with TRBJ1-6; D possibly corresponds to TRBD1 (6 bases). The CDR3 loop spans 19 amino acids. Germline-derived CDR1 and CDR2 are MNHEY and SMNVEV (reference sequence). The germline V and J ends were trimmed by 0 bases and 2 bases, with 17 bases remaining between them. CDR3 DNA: TGTGCCAGCAGTTTATCGATGCAGGACAGAACGCCCTATAATTCACCCCTCCACTTT. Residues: CASSLSMQDRTPYNSPLHF.

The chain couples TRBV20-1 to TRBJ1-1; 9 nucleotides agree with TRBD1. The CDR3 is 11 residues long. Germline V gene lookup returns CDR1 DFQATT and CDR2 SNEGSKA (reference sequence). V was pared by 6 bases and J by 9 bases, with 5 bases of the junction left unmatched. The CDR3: CSAPDRGKAFF. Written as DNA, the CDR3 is TGCAGTGCACCGGACAGGGGTAAAGCTTTCTTT.

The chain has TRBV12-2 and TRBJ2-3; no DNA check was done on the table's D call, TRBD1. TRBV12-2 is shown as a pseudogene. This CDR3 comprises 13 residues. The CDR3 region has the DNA TGTGCAAGTCGGGACAGGGTCACAGATACGCAGTATTTT. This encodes CASRDRVTDTQYF.

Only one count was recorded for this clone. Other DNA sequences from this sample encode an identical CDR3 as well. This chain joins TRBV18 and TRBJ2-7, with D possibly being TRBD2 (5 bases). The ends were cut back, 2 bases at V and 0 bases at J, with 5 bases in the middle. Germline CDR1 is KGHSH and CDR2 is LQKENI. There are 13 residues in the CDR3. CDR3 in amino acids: CASSPGSSYEQYF. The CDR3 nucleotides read TGTGCCAGCTCACCAGGGAGCTCCTACGAGCAGTACTTC. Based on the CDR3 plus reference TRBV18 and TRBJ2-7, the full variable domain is NAGVMQNPRHLVRRRGQEARLRCSPMKGHSHVYWYRQLPEEGLKFMVYLQKENIIDESGMPKERFSAEFPKEGPSILRIQQVVRGDSAAYFCASSPGSSYEQYFGPGTRLTVT.

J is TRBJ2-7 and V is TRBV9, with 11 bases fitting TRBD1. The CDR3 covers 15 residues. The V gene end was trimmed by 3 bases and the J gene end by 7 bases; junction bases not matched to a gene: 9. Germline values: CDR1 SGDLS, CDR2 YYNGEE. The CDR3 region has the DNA TGTGCCAGCAGCGCTCGGGACAGGGGGTTTGGGGAGCAGTACTTC. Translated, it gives CASSARDRGFGEQYF.

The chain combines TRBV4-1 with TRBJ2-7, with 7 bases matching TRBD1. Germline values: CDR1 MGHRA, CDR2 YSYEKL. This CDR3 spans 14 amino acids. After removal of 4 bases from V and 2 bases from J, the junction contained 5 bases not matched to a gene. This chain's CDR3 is CASSPLGGPYEQYF. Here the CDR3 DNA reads TGCGCCAGCAGCCCACTAGGGGGCCCCTACGAGCAGTACTTC.

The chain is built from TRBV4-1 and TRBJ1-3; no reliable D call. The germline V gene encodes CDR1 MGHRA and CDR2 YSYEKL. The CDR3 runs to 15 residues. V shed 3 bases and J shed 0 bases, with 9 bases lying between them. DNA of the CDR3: TGCGCCAGCAGCCAGATCGGGTACTCTGGAAACACCATATATTTT. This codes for CASSQIGYSGNTIYF.